The TCR beta chain described here comes from a study of naive and memory T cell subsets. A UMI-containing oligonucleotide was joined by 3' ligation to the TCR cDNA template. RNA was extracted from 2.5 to 3 ml of whole blood of healthy adults. Unsorted total RNA, about 1 to 1000 ng, was DNase treated before reverse transcription. Findings of the study overall: TCR transcript changes with activation or differentiation may affect this RNA method.

This clonotype was found many times. The antigen remains undetermined. This CDR3 has 11 amino acids. Germline assignment: CDR1 ENHRY and CDR2 SYGVKD. Trimming cost V 1 base and J 5 bases, with 0 bases left between them. Four PCR rounds used nested alpha and beta constant region primers plus the SP2 primer. TCRdb re-analysed the 5' RACE reads in MiXCR, keeping a single row per CDR3 protein. The sample has about 48,000 distinct CDR3 sequences, approximately 4.5% seen once; the top ten hold around 0.84%. The rearrangement joins TRBV10-3 to TRBJ2-1; the D is unclear. This receptor was identified in a female donor in good health. CDR3 amino acids: CAISEYNEQFF. In nucleotides, the CDR3 is TGTGCCATCAGTGAGTACAATGAGCAGTTCTTC.